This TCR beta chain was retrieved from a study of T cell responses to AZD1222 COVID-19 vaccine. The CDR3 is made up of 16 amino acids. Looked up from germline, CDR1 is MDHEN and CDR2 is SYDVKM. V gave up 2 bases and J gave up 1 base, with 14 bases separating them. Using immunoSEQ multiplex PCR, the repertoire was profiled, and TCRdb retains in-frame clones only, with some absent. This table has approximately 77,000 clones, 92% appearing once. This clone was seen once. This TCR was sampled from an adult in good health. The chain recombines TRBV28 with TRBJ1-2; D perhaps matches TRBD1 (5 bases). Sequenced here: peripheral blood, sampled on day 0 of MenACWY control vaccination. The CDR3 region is CASSLPTQGYNYGYTF. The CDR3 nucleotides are TGTGCCAGCAGTTTACCGACTCAGGGTTATAACTATGGCTACACCTTC.